This TCR beta chain stems from a study of T cells in Graves' hyperthyroidism and ophthalmopathy. This clonotype was seen a few times. Trimming left V 0 bases short and J 3 bases short, with 15 bases between. The CDR3 is 16 amino acids. CDR1 and CDR2 from the germline V gene are MNHEY and SVGEGT. Authors of the study amplified TCR beta CDR3 regions from RNA transcripts. The primer set for the first-round RT-PCR of the TCR CDR3 was HTBI. One entry per CDR3 protein, called by TCRdb with MiXCR from the multiplex PCR reads. The table records about 640,000 distinct CDR3 sequences, around 20% of them present only once.

The sample taken for sequencing was blood. The receptor comes from a man aged 30-40 years with Graves' ophthalmopathy. V gene TRBV6-2 or TRBV6-3 combines with J gene TRBJ2-7; D might be TRBD1 (7 bases). CDR3 DNA sequence: TGTGCCAGCAGTTACTCGATAGGGGGCGGGGTCTACGAGCAGTACTTC. Amino acid sequence: CASSYSIGGGVYEQYF.